These 26 T cell receptor beta chains share one sample of origin, sequenced in a study of T cell repertoires and Cas9 in healthy adults. Method: immunoSEQ multiplex PCR; TCRdb's copy keeps in-frame clones and lacks some. Of fewer than 25,000 clones detected, more than 80% appear once; the ten largest clones hold under 2%. The sequenced sample was CD4+ effector T cells (CD127+, CD25-, CD137-, CD154-) from PBMCs; culture status not recorded. All receptors derive from a human donor in good health.

Worth noting for this clone: The missing conserved phenylalanine or tryptophan at the end of this CDR3 makes a read error likely. V usage is TRBV28 and J usage is TRBJ1-2; D is undetermined. Germline V gives CDR1 MDHEN, CDR2 SYDVKM. The CDR3 covers 13 residues. Between the trimmed V and J ends, which lost 5 bases and 2 bases, there was a span of 9 bases. The DNA of the CDR3 is TGTGCCAGCAGTCCCGATGGAAACTATGGCTACACCCTC. Protein sequence: CASSPDGNYGYTL.

This chain uses TRBV29-1 with TRBJ1-3; D might be TRBD1 (5 bases). CDR3 length: 12 residues. V gave up 5 bases and J gave up 5 bases, with 10 bases separating them. Germline V CDR1 and CDR2: SQVTM, ANQGSEA. The DNA of the CDR3 is TGCAGCGTTACCGCAGGGAGAAACACCATATATTTT. Protein sequence: CSVTAGRNTIYF.

The V call is TRBV18, the J call TRBJ1-4; 7 bases align to TRBD1. CDR1 KGHSH and CDR2 LQKENI come from the germline V gene. The J segment lost 8 bases and the V segment lost 2 bases, leaving 5 bases of the junction unmatched. The CDR3 spans 14 residues. CDR3 amino acids: CASSPNRGSEKLFF. The CDR3 nucleotides are TGTGCCAGCTCACCAAACAGGGGTAGCGAAAAACTGTTTTTT.

This clone showed up just a few times. V is TRBV19 and J is TRBJ2-4; no reliable D call. This CDR3 is 14 amino acids long. CDR1 is LNHDA and CDR2 is SQIVND in the germline V gene (reference sequence). The ends were cut back, 7 bases at V and 0 bases at J, with 10 bases in the middle. CDR3: CASTSALAKNIQYF. In DNA form, the CDR3 reads TGTGCCAGTACGTCAGCTCTAGCCAAAAACATTCAGTACTTC.

This clone occurred once. The chain joins TRBV7-9 to TRBJ1-1, with D unclear. The length of the CDR3 is 13 residues. The germline CDR1 and CDR2 sequences are SEHNR and FQNEAQ (reference sequence). V was cut by 6 bases and J by 1 base, with 9 bases left in between. The CDR3 sequence is CASRWTGNTEAFF. The CDR3 DNA reads as TGTGCCAGCAGATGGACGGGGAACACTGAAGCTTTCTTT.

This chain connects TRBV4-3 to TRBJ2-2; 11 bases map to TRBD2. This CDR3 spans 15 amino acids. With V trimmed by 4 bases and J by 6 bases, 4 bases remained unmatched. CDR1 and CDR2 (germline): LGHNA, YSLEER. The CDR3: CASSRTSGPSGELFF. CDR3 sequence (DNA): TGCGCCAGCAGCCGGACTAGCGGGCCCTCCGGGGAGCTGTTTTTT.

The chain couples TRBV9 to TRBJ2-5, with D perhaps TRBD1 (5 bases). CDR1 is SGDLS and CDR2 is YYNGEE in the germline V gene. Trimming stripped 5 bases from V and 4 bases from J, with 9 bases between. This CDR3 is built from 12 residues. In DNA, the CDR3 is TGTGCCAGCAGTTTCCAGGGAGAGACCCAGTACTTC. Protein sequence: CASSFQGETQYF.

The V gene is TRBV28, the J gene TRBJ1-3; a possible D gene is TRBD1 (6 bases). This CDR3 comprises 14 residues. V shed 1 base and J shed 6 bases, with 10 bases lying between them. Germline assignment: CDR1 MDHEN and CDR2 SYDVKM. The CDR3 nucleotides read TGTGCCAGCAGTTTATCCGGGACATTAAACACCATATATTTT. It translates to CASSLSGTLNTIYF. The full variable domain, in which reference TRBV28 and TRBJ1-3 provide the parts outside the CDR3, is DVKVTQSSRYLVKRTGEKVFLECVQDMDHENMFWYRQDPGLGLRLIYFSYDVKMKEKGDIPEGYSVSREKKERFSLILESASTNQTSMYLCASSLSGTLNTIYFGEGSWLTVV.

The genes are TRBV10-3 and TRBJ1-5, with a possible D match to TRBD1 (5 bases). Trimming stripped 4 bases from V and 0 bases from J, with 13 bases between. The CDR3 is made up of 16 amino acids. Germline loops: CDR1 ENHRY, CDR2 SYGVKD. The CDR3 DNA reads TGTGCCATCAGTGGGGGGACGTCGGTTAGCAATCAGCCCCAGCATTTT. It specifies CAISGGTSVSNQPQHF.

The CDR3 nucleotides read TGCGCCAGCAGTCACCCAGTTCAGGGGACCACTGAAGCTTTCTTT. It codes for CASSHPVQGTTEAFF. The chain is built from TRBV23-1 and TRBJ1-1, with D maybe TRBD1 (6 bases). TRBV23-1 belongs to the ORF category, with a function that is uncertain. The CDR3 covers 15 residues. The V end was cut by 3 bases, the J end by 4 bases, with 15 bases between.

Here the CDR3 DNA reads TGTGCCTGGAGTTCTAGTATGAACACTGAAGCTTTCTTT. Encoded protein: CAWSSSMNTEAFF. The chain links TRBV30 to TRBJ1-1; D is ambiguous. Trimming took 2 bases from V and 0 from J, leaving 7 bases between them. The germline CDR1 and CDR2 sequences are GTSNPN and SVGIG (reference sequence). The CDR3 is 13 residues long.

The chain links TRBV5-4 to TRBJ1-2, with D unclear. The CDR3 is made up of 14 amino acids. V dropped 2 bases and J dropped 6 bases, with 14 bases sitting between them. Germline CDR1 and CDR2: SGHNT and YYREEE (reference sequence). CDR3 protein: CASSFDLARDGYTF. CDR3 nucleotides: TGTGCCAGCAGCTTCGACCTGGCAAGGGATGGCTACACCTTC.

This chain joins TRBV7-9 and TRBJ1-3; unclear D gene. Trimming left V 6 bases short and J 4 bases short, with 10 bases between. CDR3 length: 13 amino acids. Germline assignment: CDR1 SEHNR and CDR2 FQNEAQ (reference sequence). CDR3 amino acids: CASSSTEGNTIYF. CDR3 sequence (DNA): TGTGCCAGCAGTTCCACGGAAGGAAACACCATATATTTT.

V usage is TRBV4-1 and J usage is TRBJ1-4; D gene ambiguous. The CDR3 runs to 17 residues. The ends were cut back, 0 bases at V and 0 bases at J, with 11 bases in the middle. Germline CDR1 MGHRA, CDR2 YSYEKL. DNA of the CDR3: TGCGCCAGCAGCCAAGATCTCGTTCAGGCAACTAATGAAAAACTGTTTTTT. Amino acid sequence: CASSQDLVQATNEKLFF.

V and J are TRBV27 and TRBJ1-2; no definite D call. This CDR3 has 15 residues. V was pared by 4 bases and J by 5 bases, with 17 bases between. Germline lookup yields CDR1 MNHEY and CDR2 SMNVEV (reference sequence). CDR3 loop: CASSWTVRPEYGYTF. The CDR3 region has the DNA TGTGCCAGCAGTTGGACGGTTCGGCCAGAATATGGCTACACCTTC.

This chain uses TRBV5-1 with TRBJ1-2, with a possible D match to TRBD1 (5 bases). V was shortened by 3 bases and J by 0 bases, with 9 bases between the two germline ends. The CDR3 is made up of 14 amino acids. CDR1 SGHRS and CDR2 YFSETQ come from the germline V gene. CDR3 protein: CASSWGGPNYGYTF. The CDR3 DNA sequence: TGCGCCAGCAGCTGGGGGGGTCCTAACTATGGCTACACCTTC.

The rearrangement uses TRBV29-1 and TRBJ1-5; tentatively, D is TRBD1 (5 bases). Trimming stripped 6 bases from V and 4 bases from J, with 10 bases between. The CDR3 has 12 residues. Germline assignment: CDR1 SQVTM and CDR2 ANQGSEA. CDR3 bases: TGCAGCGTGGGTGGGGGGAATCAGCCCCAGCATTTT. Translating it yields CSVGGGNQPQHF.

This sequence joins TRBV29-1 and TRBJ1-1; a possible D gene is TRBD1 (5 bases). The CDR3 extends over 14 amino acids. V dropped 3 bases and J dropped 4 bases, with 15 bases sitting between them. Germline values: CDR1 SQVTM, CDR2 ANQGSEA. The CDR3 loop reads CSVDLGAGGTEAFF. The CDR3 DNA follows: TGCAGCGTTGATTTAGGGGCAGGAGGCACTGAAGCTTTCTTT.

The chain couples TRBV6-1 to TRBJ1-2, with D maybe TRBD1 (6 bases). The CDR3 runs 15 residues. Trimming stripped 4 bases from V and 3 bases from J, with 15 bases between. CDR1 is MNHNS and CDR2 is SASEGT in the germline V gene. The CDR3 DNA reads TGTGCCAGCAGTGGAGCTGGAACAGGGCACTATGGCTACACCTTC. Translated: CASSGAGTGHYGYTF.

This clone was picked up a small number of times. This rearrangement joins TRBV6-1 to TRBJ2-2; D is uncertain. Per germline, CDR1 MNHNS and CDR2 SASEGT. The CDR3 loop spans 14 amino acids. V was cut by 6 bases and J by 2 bases, with 10 bases left in between. For the CDR3, the DNA is TGTGCCAGCAGAAGGACGGACAACACCGGGGAGCTGTTTTTT. This encodes CASRRTDNTGELFF.

J is TRBJ1-1 and V is TRBV11-2; TRBD1 is a possible D gene (6 bases). CDR1 is SGHAT, CDR2 FQNNGV, per germline. The CDR3 is made up of 16 amino acids. V dropped 3 bases and J dropped 2 bases, with 16 bases sitting between them. CDR3 sequence (DNA): TGTGCCAGCAGCTTCCCCGGGGGGGCATTAAACACTGAAGCTTTCTTT. Translated, it gives CASSFPGGALNTEAFF.

CDR3 in amino acids: CSVETRNEQFF. The CDR3 DNA follows: TGCAGCGTTGAAACCAGGAATGAGCAGTTCTTC. V is TRBV29-1 and J is TRBJ2-1; no definite D call. This CDR3 spans 11 amino acids. V gave up 2 bases and J gave up 7 bases, with 6 bases separating them. Germline assignment: CDR1 SQVTM and CDR2 ANQGSEA.

The chain recombines TRBV5-1 with TRBJ1-4; unclear D gene. The CDR3 spans 17 residues. Germline V lookup: CDR1 SGHRS, CDR2 YFSETQ. Trimming took off 0 bases at V and 0 bases at J, with 12 bases between the two ends. CDR3 sequence: CASSLEFQAATNEKLFF. The CDR3 DNA sequence: TGCGCCAGCAGCTTGGAATTTCAGGCTGCAACTAATGAAAAACTGTTTTTT.

This chain links TRBV7-2 with TRBJ2-5; D is unresolved. There are 12 residues in the CDR3. Germline lookup yields CDR1 SGHTA and CDR2 FQGNSA. The V end lost 2 bases, the J end lost 11 bases, and 12 bases lay between the germline ends. For the CDR3, the DNA is TGTGCCAGCAGCTTATCGCAGGTGGAGCAGTACTTC. Encoded protein: CASSLSQVEQYF.

This chain links TRBV11-3 with TRBJ2-5, with D perhaps TRBD2 (7 bases). The CDR3 consists of 14 residues. CDR1 is SGHNT and CDR2 is YENEEA in the germline V gene. V dropped 5 bases and J dropped 5 bases, with 15 bases sitting between them. The CDR3 nucleotides read TGTGCCAGCAGCCCGAGGGGGGGCCAGGAGACCCAGTACTTC. Residues: CASSPRGGQETQYF.

This chain links TRBV23-1 with TRBJ2-3; 14 bases fit TRBD2. TRBV23-1 is known as an ORF, though its function is uncertain. Trimming removed 4 bases from V and 5 bases from J; junction bases left unmatched: 8. CDR3 length: 17 residues. The CDR3 DNA follows: TGCGCCAGCAGTCCGAAGACTAGCGGGAGGGATAAAGATACGCAGTATTTT. Translating gives CASSPKTSGRDKDTQYF.